This TCR beta chain comes out of a study of T-cell reconstitution after alpha-beta-depleted transplantation in children. Germline lookup yields CDR1 SQVTM and CDR2 ANQGSEA. With 1 base removed from V and 6 bases from J, the gap between germline ends came to 10 bases. This CDR3 has 12 amino acids. As to this clonotype: What it recognizes is unknown.

Molecular barcoding with unique molecular identifiers was used for the TCRbeta library. TCRdb analysed the PCR reads with MiXCR anew, one entry per CDR3 protein. The sample lists 350,000 to 500,000 distinct CDR3 sequences, roughly two fifths occurring once. Notes on the study in general: Surviving recipient T cells and thymic progenitors underlay high day-60 TCRbeta diversity in some patients. Reports say that about two months after transplant, the alpha-beta T cells came out of several hundred graft clones that had expanded. T-cell numbers and diversity, one year after transplant, stemmed largely from T cells that were newly produced.

The chain recombines TRBV29-1 with TRBJ2-7; D is uncertain. The sample consisted of PBMCs, taken before TCRalphabeta/CD19-depleted stem cell transplant. This TCR derives from a girl aged 2-15 years with aplastic anemia, due to receive a stem cell transplant. This CDR3 is CSVEGQASEQYF. The CDR3 DNA reads as TGCAGCGTTGAAGGTCAAGCCAGCGAGCAGTACTTC.